These 20 T cell receptor beta chains originate from one sample sequenced in a study of T cell responses to AZD1222 COVID-19 vaccine. Sequencing used immunoSEQ multiplex PCR; TCRdb keeps in-frame clones, though not all of them. The repertoire holds around 100,000 clones, with roughly 87% as singletons. The sequenced sample was peripheral blood, obtained 28 days after the second AZD1222 dose. These receptors were taken from an adult who received the AZD1222 COVID-19 vaccine.

The J gene is TRBJ1-5, the V gene TRBV2; D is uncertain. Germline loops: CDR1 SNHLY, CDR2 FYNNEI. Trimming removed 2 bases at V and 4 bases at J, with 12 bases between. The CDR3 contains 15 residues. CDR3: CASSETGSRNQPQHF. The DNA of the CDR3 is TGTGCCAGCAGTGAAACGGGGTCGAGGAATCAGCCCCAGCATTTT.

The V and J genes are TRBV28 and TRBJ2-2; TRBD2 matches at 13 bases. The CDR3 is 18 amino acids. J gave up 1 base and V 5 bases, and 7 bases lay outside the gene matches. Germline V gene data show CDR1 as MDHEN and CDR2 as SYDVKM. In DNA, the CDR3 is TGTGCCAGCAGTCTCGGACTAGCGGGAGTCGGGAACACCGGGGAGCTGTTTTTT. This gives the protein CASSLGLAGVGNTGELFF.

The rearrangement uses TRBV25-1 and TRBJ2-3, with 7 bases identical to TRBD2. The CDR3 is 15 amino acids. J gave up 0 bases and V 6 bases, and 6 bases lay outside the gene matches. Per germline, CDR1 MGHDK and CDR2 SYGVNS. CDR3 residues: CASRQSGTSTDTQYF. CDR3 coding DNA: TGTGCCAGCAGACAAAGCGGGACTAGCACAGATACGCAGTATTTT.

V gene TRBV13 combines with J gene TRBJ2-7, with 11 bases aligning to TRBD2. The CDR3 has 16 residues. Trimming at V came to 1 base and at J to 2 bases, leaving 4 bases not matched to a gene. Germline V gene data show CDR1 as PRHDT and CDR2 as FYEKMQ (reference sequence). CDR3 DNA sequence: TGTGCCAGCAGCTTAGCAGCGGGACTAGCGGCCTACGAGCAGTACTTC. Translating gives CASSLAAGLAAYEQYF.

The chain is built from TRBV5-1 and TRBJ1-1; 9 bases are a match to TRBD1. With 0 bases clipped from V and 3 bases from J, the junction kept 3 bases outside the gene matches. This CDR3 has 15 amino acids. Looked up from germline, CDR1 is SGHRS and CDR2 is YFSETQ. The CDR3: CASSLARTGDTEAFF. The CDR3 coding sequence is TGCGCCAGCAGCTTGGCCAGGACAGGGGACACTGAAGCTTTCTTT.

The rearrangement links TRBV6-5 to TRBJ1-5; unclear D gene. The length of the CDR3 is 13 residues. V was shortened by 7 bases and J by 3 bases, with 10 bases between the two germline ends. The germline V gene has CDR1 MNHEY and CDR2 SVGAGI. In DNA form, the CDR3 reads TGTGCCAGCAAAGGGCCAACCAATCAGCCCCAGCATTTT. As protein: CASKGPTNQPQHF.

In DNA, the CDR3 is TGTGCCATCAGTGATAAATTGGACAGGGAAAATTCACCCCTCCACTTT. This translates into CAISDKLDRENSPLHF. The V gene is TRBV10-3, the J gene TRBJ1-6; 8 bases fit TRBD1. V gave up 3 bases and J gave up 7 bases; unmatched junction bases: 8. CDR3 length equals 16 residues. CDR1 ENHRY and CDR2 SYGVKD come from the germline V gene.

J is TRBJ1-5 and V is TRBV18, with a tentative D call TRBD1 (5 bases). Deletions cut 8 bases from V and 4 bases from J, with 21 bases between. Germline V gene data show CDR1 as KGHSH and CDR2 as LQKENI. This CDR3 region has 16 residues. CDR3 DNA sequence: TGTGCCAGCCTAAAAAAAGACAGATTCAGTAATCAGCCCCAGCATTTT. The encoded protein is CASLKKDRFSNQPQHF. The whole variable domain, filled in from reference TRBV18 and TRBJ1-5, reads NAGVMQNPRHLVRRRGQEARLRCSPMKGHSHVYWYRQLPEEGLKFMVYLQKENIIDESGMPKERFSAEFPKEGPSILRIQQVVRGDSAAYFCASLKKDRFSNQPQHFGDGTRLSIL.

The J gene is TRBJ2-5, the V gene TRBV24-1; maybe TRBD1 (5 bases). The CDR3 consists of 13 residues. Trimming took off 6 bases at V and 0 bases at J, with 7 bases between the two ends. CDR1 is KGHDR and CDR2 is SFDVKD in the germline V gene. The chain's CDR3 is CATSPGYQETQYF. The CDR3 DNA is TGTGCCACCAGTCCAGGGTACCAAGAGACCCAGTACTTC.

The chain links TRBV7-9 to TRBJ2-7; D might be TRBD1 or TRBD2, each matching 5 bases. The germline gives CDR1 SEHNR, CDR2 FQNEAQ (reference sequence). Trimming removed 5 bases at V and 7 bases at J, with 18 bases between. The CDR3 length is 14 residues. The CDR3 nucleotides are TGTGCCAGCAGCGGACCCGGGACCCTAAGGGAGCAGTACTTC. Translating it yields CASSGPGTLREQYF.

V usage is TRBV5-1 and J usage is TRBJ2-1, with TRBD2 matching 10 bases. Germline V gene lookup returns CDR1 SGHRS and CDR2 YFSETQ. V gave up 0 bases and J gave up 4 bases; unmatched junction bases: 7. This CDR3 contains 17 residues. As DNA, the CDR3 is TGCGCCAGCAGCTTGGCCGGGCTAGCGGGGGAGTACAATGAGCAGTTCTTC. Residues: CASSLAGLAGEYNEQFF.

This clone was observed a few times. This chain connects TRBV5-1 to TRBJ2-5, with a tentative D call TRBD2 (6 bases). Per the germline V gene, CDR1 is SGHRS and CDR2 is YFSETQ. CDR3 length: 14 residues. The ends were cut back, 2 bases at V and 5 bases at J, with 13 bases in the middle. CDR3 coding DNA: TGCGCCAGCAGCTTACTAGCAGACGTGGAGACCCAGTACTTC. Its translation: CASSLLADVETQYF.

This chain links TRBV4-1 with TRBJ2-7; no clear D. V gave up 0 bases and J gave up 3 bases, with 15 bases separating them. The length of the CDR3 is 16 residues. CDR1 and CDR2 from the germline V gene are MGHRA and YSYEKL. The CDR3 DNA reads TGCGCCAGCAGCCAAGATGGTGGAGTTTTCGACTACGAGCAGTACTTC. Translation: CASSQDGGVFDYEQYF.

The rearrangement uses TRBV5-1 and TRBJ2-2, with D hard to call. V shed 3 bases and J shed 3 bases, with 12 bases lying between them. The CDR3 covers 15 residues. Germline CDR1 reads SGHRS; CDR2 reads YFSETQ. The CDR3: CASSYLPRDTGELFF. The CDR3 nucleotides are TGCGCCAGCAGCTACCTCCCTAGGGACACCGGGGAGCTGTTTTTT. Looking up the rest from reference TRBV5-1 and TRBJ2-2 gives the full variable domain: KAGVTQTPRYLIKTRGQQVTLSCSPISGHRSVSWYQQTPGQGLQFLFEYFSETQRNKGNFPGRFSGRQFSNSRSEMNVSTLELGDSALYLCASSYLPRDTGELFFGEGSRLTVL.

V usage is TRBV19 and J usage is TRBJ1-5; the D is unclear. Deletions cut 5 bases from V and 7 bases from J, with 9 bases between. CDR1 and CDR2 (germline): LNHDA, SQIVND (reference sequence). This CDR3 has 12 residues. CDR3 nucleotide sequence: TGTGCCAGTAGTCCATATAACCAGCCCCAGCATTTT. Residues: CASSPYNQPQHF.

The gene calls are TRBV9 and TRBJ1-1; weak D call: TRBD1 (5 bases). The CDR3 sequence is 15 residues long. Germline V gene sequence: CDR1 SGDLS, CDR2 YYNGEE. The V end lost 0 bases, the J end lost 3 bases, and 12 bases lay between the germline ends. The CDR3 bases are TGTGCCAGCAGCGTAGTTTGGGGAGGGGACACTGAAGCTTTCTTT. Protein sequence: CASSVVWGGDTEAFF.

The chain carries TRBV29-1 and TRBJ2-5; D might be TRBD1 (5 bases). Germline CDR1 SQVTM, CDR2 ANQGSEA. V gave up 6 bases and J gave up 2 bases, with 13 bases separating them. The CDR3 sequence is 13 residues long. The CDR3 loop is CSVTRRQQETQYF. CDR3 nucleotides: TGCAGCGTGACCAGACGACAGCAAGAGACCCAGTACTTC.

V gene TRBV7-2 combines with J gene TRBJ2-7, with 7 nucleotides matching TRBD2. V lost 8 bases and J lost 0; bases outside the gene matches: 4. Germline loops: CDR1 SGHTA, CDR2 FQGNSA. The CDR3 is 13 amino acids. CDR3 sequence reads: CASQSGNSYEQYF. DNA for the CDR3: TGTGCCAGCCAAAGCGGGAACTCCTACGAGCAGTACTTC.

The chain carries TRBV28 and TRBJ1-1; D gene unclear. There are 14 residues in the CDR3. V was clipped by 3 bases and J by 1 base, with 9 bases between them. Germline V gives CDR1 MDHEN, CDR2 SYDVKM. CDR3 in DNA: TGTGCCAGCAGTTTGTATCCTGCGAACACTGAAGCTTTCTTT. It translates to CASSLYPANTEAFF.

This chain joins TRBV30 and TRBJ1-4; D gene ambiguous. The germline CDR1 and CDR2 sequences are GTSNPN and SVGIG (reference sequence). The ends were cut back, 0 bases at V and 5 bases at J, with 4 bases in the middle. The CDR3 runs 12 residues. In nucleotides, the CDR3 is TGTGCCTGGAGTGTACAGAATGAAAAACTGTTTTTT. This encodes CAWSVQNEKLFF.